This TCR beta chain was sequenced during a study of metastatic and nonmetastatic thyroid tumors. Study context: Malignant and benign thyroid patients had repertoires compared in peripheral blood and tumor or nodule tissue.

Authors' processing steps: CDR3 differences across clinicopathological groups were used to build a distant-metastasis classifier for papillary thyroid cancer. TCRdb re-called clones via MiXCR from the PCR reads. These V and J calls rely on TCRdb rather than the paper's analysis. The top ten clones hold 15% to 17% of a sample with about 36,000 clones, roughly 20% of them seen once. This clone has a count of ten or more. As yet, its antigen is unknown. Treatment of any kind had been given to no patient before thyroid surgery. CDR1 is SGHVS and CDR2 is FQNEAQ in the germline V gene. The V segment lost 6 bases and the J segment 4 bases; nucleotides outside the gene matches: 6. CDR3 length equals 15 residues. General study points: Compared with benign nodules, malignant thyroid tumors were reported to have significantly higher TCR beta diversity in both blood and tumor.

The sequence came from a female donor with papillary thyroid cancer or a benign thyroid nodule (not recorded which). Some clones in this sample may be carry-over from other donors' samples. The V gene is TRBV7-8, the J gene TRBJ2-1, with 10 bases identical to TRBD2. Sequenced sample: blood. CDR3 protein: CASRPGLATYNEQFF. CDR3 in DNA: TGTGCCAGCAGGCCGGGACTAGCGACTTACAATGAGCAGTTCTTC.